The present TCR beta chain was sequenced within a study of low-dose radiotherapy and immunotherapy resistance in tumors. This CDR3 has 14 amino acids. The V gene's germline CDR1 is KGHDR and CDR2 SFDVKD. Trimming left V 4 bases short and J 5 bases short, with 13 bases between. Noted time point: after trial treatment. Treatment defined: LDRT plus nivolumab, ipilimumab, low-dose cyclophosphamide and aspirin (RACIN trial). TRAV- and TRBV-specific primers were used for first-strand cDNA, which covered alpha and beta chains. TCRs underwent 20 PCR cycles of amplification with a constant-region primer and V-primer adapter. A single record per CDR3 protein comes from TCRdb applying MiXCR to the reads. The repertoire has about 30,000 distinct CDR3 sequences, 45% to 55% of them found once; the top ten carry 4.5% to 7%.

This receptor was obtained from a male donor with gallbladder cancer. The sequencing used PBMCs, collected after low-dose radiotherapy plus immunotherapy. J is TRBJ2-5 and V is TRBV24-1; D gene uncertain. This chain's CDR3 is CATSDPGPTETQYF. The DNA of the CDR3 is TGTGCCACCAGTGACCCTGGACCAACGGAGACCCAGTACTTC.